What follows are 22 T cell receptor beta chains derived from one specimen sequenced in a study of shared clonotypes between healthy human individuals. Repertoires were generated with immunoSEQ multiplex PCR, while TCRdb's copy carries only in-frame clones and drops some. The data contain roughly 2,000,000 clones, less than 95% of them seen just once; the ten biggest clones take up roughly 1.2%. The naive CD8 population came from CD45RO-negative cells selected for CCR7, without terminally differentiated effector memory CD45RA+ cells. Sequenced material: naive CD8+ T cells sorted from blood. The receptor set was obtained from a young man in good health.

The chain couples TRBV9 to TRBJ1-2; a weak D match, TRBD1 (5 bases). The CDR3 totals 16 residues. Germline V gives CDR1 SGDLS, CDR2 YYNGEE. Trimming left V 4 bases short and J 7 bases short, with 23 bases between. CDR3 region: CASSPGSRETVGGYTF. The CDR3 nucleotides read TGTGCCAGCAGCCCTGGCTCTCGAGAGACAGTCGGTGGCTACACCTTC.

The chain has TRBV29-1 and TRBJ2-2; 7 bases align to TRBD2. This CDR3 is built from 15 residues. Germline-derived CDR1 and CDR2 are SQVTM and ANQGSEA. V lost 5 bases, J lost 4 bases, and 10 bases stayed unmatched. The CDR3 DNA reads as TGCAGCGTTTCGTTAGGCGGGAGTCCCACCGGGGAGCTGTTTTTT. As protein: CSVSLGGSPTGELFF.

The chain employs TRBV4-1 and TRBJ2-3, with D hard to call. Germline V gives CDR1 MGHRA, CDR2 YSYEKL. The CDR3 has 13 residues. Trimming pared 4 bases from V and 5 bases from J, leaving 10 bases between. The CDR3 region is CASSLDLRDTQYF. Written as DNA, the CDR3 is TGCGCCAGCAGCCTCGACCTTCGAGATACGCAGTATTTT.

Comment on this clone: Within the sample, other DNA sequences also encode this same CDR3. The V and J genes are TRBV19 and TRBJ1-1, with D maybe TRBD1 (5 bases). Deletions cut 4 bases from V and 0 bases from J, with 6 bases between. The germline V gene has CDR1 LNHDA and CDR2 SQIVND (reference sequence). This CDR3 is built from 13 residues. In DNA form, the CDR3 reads TGTGCCAGTAGTACAGGGTTGAACACTGAAGCTTTCTTT. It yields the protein CASSTGLNTEAFF.

CDR3 DNA: TGTGCCACGGCCGGGGGATCTGGAAACACCATATATTTT. Its translation: CATAGGSGNTIYF. This rearrangement joins TRBV15 to TRBJ1-3; possible D gene TRBD1, 5 bases. CDR1 is LNHNV and CDR2 is YYDKDF in the germline V gene (reference sequence). There are 13 residues in the CDR3. Deletions cut 9 bases from V and 1 base from J, with 10 bases between.

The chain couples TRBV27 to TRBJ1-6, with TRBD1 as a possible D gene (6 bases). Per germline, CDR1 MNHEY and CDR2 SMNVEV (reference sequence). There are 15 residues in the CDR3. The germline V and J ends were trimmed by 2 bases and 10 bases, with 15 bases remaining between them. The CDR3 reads CASSLGGQFESPLHF. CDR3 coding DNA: TGTGCCAGCAGTTTAGGGGGGCAGTTCGAGTCACCCCTCCACTTT.

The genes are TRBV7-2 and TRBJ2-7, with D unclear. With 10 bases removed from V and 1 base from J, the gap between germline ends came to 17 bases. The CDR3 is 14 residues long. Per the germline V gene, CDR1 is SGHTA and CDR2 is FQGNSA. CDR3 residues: CATVQWATSYEQYF. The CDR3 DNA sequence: TGTGCCACTGTTCAGTGGGCCACGTCCTACGAGCAGTACTTC.

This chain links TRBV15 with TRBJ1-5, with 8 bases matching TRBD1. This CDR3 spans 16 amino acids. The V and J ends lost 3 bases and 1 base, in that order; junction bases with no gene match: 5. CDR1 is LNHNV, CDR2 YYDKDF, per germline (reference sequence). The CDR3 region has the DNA TGTGCCACCAGCAGGCAAGGACAGGGCAGCAATCAGCCCCAGCATTTT. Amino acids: CATSRQGQGSNQPQHF.

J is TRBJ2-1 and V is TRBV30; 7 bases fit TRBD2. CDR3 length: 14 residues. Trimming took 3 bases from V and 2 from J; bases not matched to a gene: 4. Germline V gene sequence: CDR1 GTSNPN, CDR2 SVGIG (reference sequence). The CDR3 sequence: CAWSDAGAYNEQFF. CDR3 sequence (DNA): TGTGCCTGGAGCGATGCGGGAGCCTACAATGAGCAGTTCTTC.

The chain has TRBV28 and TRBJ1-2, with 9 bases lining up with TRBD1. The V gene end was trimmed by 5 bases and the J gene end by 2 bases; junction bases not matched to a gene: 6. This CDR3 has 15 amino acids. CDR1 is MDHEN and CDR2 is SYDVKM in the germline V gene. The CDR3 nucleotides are TGTGCCAGCAGTGCCGGGACAGGGAACAACTATGGCTACACCTTC. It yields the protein CASSAGTGNNYGYTF.

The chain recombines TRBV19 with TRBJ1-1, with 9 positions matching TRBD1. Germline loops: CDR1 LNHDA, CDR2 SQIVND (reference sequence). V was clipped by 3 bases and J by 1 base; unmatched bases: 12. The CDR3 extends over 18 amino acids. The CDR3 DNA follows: TGTGCCAGTAGTATCGATCCTACAGGGGGCAGGGGGAACACTGAAGCTTTCTTT. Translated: CASSIDPTGGRGNTEAFF.

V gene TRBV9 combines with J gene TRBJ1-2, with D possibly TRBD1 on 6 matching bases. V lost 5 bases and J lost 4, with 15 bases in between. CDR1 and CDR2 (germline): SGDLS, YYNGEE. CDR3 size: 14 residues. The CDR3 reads CASSSPGTPYGYTF. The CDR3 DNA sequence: TGTGCCAGCAGTTCACCCGGGACACCCTATGGCTACACCTTC.

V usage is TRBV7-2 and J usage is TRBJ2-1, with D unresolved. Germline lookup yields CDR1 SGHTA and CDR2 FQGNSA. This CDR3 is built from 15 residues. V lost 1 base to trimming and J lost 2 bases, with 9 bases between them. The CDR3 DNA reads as TGTGCCAGCAGCTTAGTCGTGGGTGCCTACAATGAGCAGTTCTTC. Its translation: CASSLVVGAYNEQFF.

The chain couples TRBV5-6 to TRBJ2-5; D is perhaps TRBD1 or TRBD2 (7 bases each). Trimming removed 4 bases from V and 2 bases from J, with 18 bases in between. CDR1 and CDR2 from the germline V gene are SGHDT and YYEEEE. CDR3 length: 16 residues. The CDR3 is CASSPGGAGLQETQYF. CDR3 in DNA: TGTGCCAGCAGCCCAGGGGGAGCGGGGTTACAAGAGACCCAGTACTTC. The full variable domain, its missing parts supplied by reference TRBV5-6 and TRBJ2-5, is DAGVTQSPTHLIKTRGQQVTLRCSPKSGHDTVSWYQQALGQGPQFIFQYYEEEERQRGNFPDRFSGHQFPNYSSELNVNALLLGDSALYLCASSPGGAGLQETQYFGPGTRLLVL.

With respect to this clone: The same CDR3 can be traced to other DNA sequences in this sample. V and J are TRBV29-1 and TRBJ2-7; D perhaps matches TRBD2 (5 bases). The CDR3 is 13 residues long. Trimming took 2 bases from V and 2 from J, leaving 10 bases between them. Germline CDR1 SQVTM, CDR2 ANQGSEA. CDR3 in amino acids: CSVESGTAYEQYF. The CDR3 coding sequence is TGCAGCGTTGAAAGCGGTACGGCCTACGAGCAGTACTTC.

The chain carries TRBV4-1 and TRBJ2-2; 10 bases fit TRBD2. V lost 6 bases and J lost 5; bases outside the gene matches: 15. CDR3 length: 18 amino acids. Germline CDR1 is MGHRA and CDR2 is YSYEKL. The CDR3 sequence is CASRPTPSPSGGTGELFF. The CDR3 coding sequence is TGCGCCAGCAGGCCAACCCCAAGTCCTAGCGGGGGAACCGGGGAGCTGTTTTTT.

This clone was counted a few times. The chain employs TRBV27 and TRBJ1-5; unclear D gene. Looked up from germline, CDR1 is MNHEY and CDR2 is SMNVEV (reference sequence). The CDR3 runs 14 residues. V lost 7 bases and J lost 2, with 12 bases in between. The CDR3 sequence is CASTPVGGNQPQHF. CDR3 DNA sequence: TGTGCCAGCACCCCCGTAGGTGGCAATCAGCCCCAGCATTTT.

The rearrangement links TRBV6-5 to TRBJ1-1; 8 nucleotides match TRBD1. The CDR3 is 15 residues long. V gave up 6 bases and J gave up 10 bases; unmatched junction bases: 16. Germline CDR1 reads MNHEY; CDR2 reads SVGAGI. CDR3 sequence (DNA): TGTGCCAGCAGCCCTCTTAAAGGGACAGGCCCGGCAGCTTTCTTT. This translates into CASSPLKGTGPAAFF.

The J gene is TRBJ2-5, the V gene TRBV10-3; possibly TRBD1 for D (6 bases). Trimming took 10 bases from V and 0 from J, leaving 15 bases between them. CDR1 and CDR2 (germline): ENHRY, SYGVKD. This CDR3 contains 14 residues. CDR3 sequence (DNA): TGTGCCACCGTCCCGGACAGAAACCAAGAGACCCAGTACTTC. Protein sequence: CATVPDRNQETQYF.

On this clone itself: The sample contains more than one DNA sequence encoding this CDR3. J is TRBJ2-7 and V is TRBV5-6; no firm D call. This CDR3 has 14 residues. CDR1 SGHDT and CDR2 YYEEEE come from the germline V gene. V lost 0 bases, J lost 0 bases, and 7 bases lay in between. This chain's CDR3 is CASSLVGNSYEQYF. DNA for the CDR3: TGTGCCAGCAGCTTGGTAGGGAACTCCTACGAGCAGTACTTC.

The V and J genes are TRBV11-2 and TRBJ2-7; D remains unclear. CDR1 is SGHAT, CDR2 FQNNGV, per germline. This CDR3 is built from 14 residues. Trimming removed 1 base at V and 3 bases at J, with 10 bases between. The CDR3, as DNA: TGTGCCAGCAGCTTAGTGCCTGGGCTCTACGAGCAGTACTTC. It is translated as CASSLVPGLYEQYF.

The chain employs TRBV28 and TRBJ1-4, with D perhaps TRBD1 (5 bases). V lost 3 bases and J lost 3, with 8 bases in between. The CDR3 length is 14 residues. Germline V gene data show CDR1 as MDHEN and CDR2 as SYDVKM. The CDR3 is CASSFLQANEKLFF. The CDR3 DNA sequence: TGTGCCAGCAGTTTTTTACAGGCTAATGAAAAACTGTTTTTT.